This is a list of T cell receptor beta chains from one sample in a study of CD8 T cells in Susac syndrome. MiXCR was run by TCRdb on the immunoSEQ multiplex PCR reads, yielding one entry per CDR3 protein. The sample includes roughly 190,000 distinct CDR3 sequences, roughly 90% of them seen just once. Sequenced material: CD4+ T cells from PBMCs. These receptors came from a human donor with Susac syndrome. The CDR3 runs from the conserved cysteine through the conserved F or W. The D gene is left open where the match is weak. Size tells how often a clone was seen (once, few, many) or the class of an expanded clone, and some rows leave it out.

>TRBV7-6|-|TRBD2|TRBJ2-5|17
TGTGCCAGCAGCCCAAGAAGGCCGGGGGGATCGGGAGAGACCCAGTACTTC
CASSPRRPGGSGETQYF
>TRBV28|-|-|TRBJ2-1|10
TGTGCCGGCATTTGTAATGAGCAGTTCTTC
CAGICNEQFF
>TRBV2|-|-|TRBJ2-1|13
TGTGCCAGCAGTGAAGAGAGGGGCAGTGAGCAGTTCTTC
CASSEERGSEQFF
>TRBV10-3|-|TRBD2|TRBJ2-1|16
TGTGCCATCAGCCTTAGCGGGAGCAGGGTTGGGGATGAGCAGTTCTTC
CAISLSGSRVGDEQFF
>TRBV7-9|-|TRBD1|TRBJ1-2|19
TGTGCCAGCAGCTCCCGCGATACCGAGAGGACAGGGTTTATCTCTGGCTACACCTTC
CASSSRDTERTGFISGYTF
>TRBV28|-|TRBD1|TRBJ2-3|14
TGTGCCAGCAGTTCAGGACAGGGTCCAGATACGCAGTATTTT
CASSSGQGPDTQYF
>TRBV4-2|-|-|TRBJ2-7|15
TGTGCCAGCAGCCAAGATGGCCAGGGGGGGGACGAGCAGTACTTC
CASSQDGQGGDEQYF
>TRBV5-1|-|-|TRBJ1-2|15
TGCGCCAGCTCGGAGGGGGTGCTCCTTAACTATGGCTACACCTTC
CASSEGVLLNYGYTF
>TRBV6-6|-|TRBD1|TRBJ1-1|15
TGTGCCAGCAGTTACTCGAGGACAGGGAGGACTGAAGCTTTCTTT
CASSYSRTGRTEAFF
>TRBV5-1|-|TRBD1|TRBJ2-3|17
TGCGCCAGCAGCTACAACACCGGGACAGGGGGGACAGATACGCAGTATTTT
CASSYNTGTGGTDTQYF
>TRBV29-1|-|-|TRBJ2-7|10
TGCAGCGTCGGGACCGACGAGCAGTACTTC
CSVGTDEQYF
>TRBV19|-|TRBD1|TRBJ2-5|15
TGTGCCAGTAGTCCCAGGACAGGGGGCAGAGAGACCCAGCACTTC
CASSPRTGGRETQHF
>TRBV10-3|-|TRBD1|TRBJ2-2|14
TGTGCTACCAGACAGGGGTTGTACACCGGGGAGCTGTTTTTT
CATRQGLYTGELFF
>TRBV21-1|-|-|TRBJ1-5|16
TGTGCCAGCAGCCAAAGACGTCAGCAGCCGAATCAGCCCCAGCATTTT
CASSQRRQQPNQPQHF
>TRBV6-1|-|-|TRBJ2-6|18
TGTGCCAGCAGTGAATTCGCGACAGGACCCTCTGGGGCCAACGTCCTGACTTTC
CASSEFATGPSGANVLTF
>TRBV28|once|TRBD1|TRBJ2-7|15
TGTGCCAGCAGTTGGGGTAGACAGGGATCCTACGAGCAGTACTTC
CASSWGRQGSYEQYF
>TRBV28|-|TRBD1|TRBJ1-2|15
TGTGCCAGCAGTTTACCCTTGACAGGGGGCAACGGCTACACCTTC
CASSLPLTGGNGYTF
>TRBV20-1|-|TRBD2|TRBJ2-2|14
TGCAGTGCCCCCGGGACTACGAACACCGGGGAGCTGTTTTTT
CSAPGTTNTGELFF
>TRBV3-1|-|-|TRBJ1-1|14
TGTGCCAGCAGCCAGCGAATGGGGAACACTGAAGCTTTCTTT
CASSQRMGNTEAFF
>TRBV27|-|-|TRBJ1-5|15
TGTGCCAGCAGAGCCAACAGGGTTAGCAATCAGCCCCAGCATTTT
CASRANRVSNQPQHF
>TRBV5-1|-|TRBD2|TRBJ2-2|14
TGCGCCAGCACCCCGGGACTAGAGGCCGGGGAGCTGTTTTTT
CASTPGLEAGELFF
>TRBV5-1|-|TRBD2|TRBJ2-3|18
TGCGCCAGCAGCGTCGGGACTAGCGGGGGAGGTTTCACAGATACGCAGTATTTT
CASSVGTSGGGFTDTQYF
>TRBV28|-|-|TRBJ2-7|15
TGTGCCAGCGGCTCCCCGAAGGGGGTATTCGACGAGCAGTACTTC
CASGSPKGVFDEQYF
>TRBV20-1|-|TRBD1|TRBJ1-5|18
TGCAGTGCTAGGGGGGACAGGAAAATAACTTCGAGCAATCAGCCCCAGCATTTT
CSARGDRKITSSNQPQHF
>TRBV27|-|TRBD2|TRBJ2-2|13
TGTGCCAGCAGGGGACTAGTGGTCGGGGAGCTGTTTTTT
CASRGLVVGELFF
>TRBV30|-|TRBD1|TRBJ1-2|15
TGTGCCTGGAGTGCCCCCGGGACAGGGCCCTATGGCTACACCTTC
CAWSAPGTGPYGYTF
>TRBV20-1|-|-|TRBJ2-1|14
TGCAGCGCAATCTTAGGGAGCTCCTACAATGAGCAGTTCTTC
CSAILGSSYNEQFF
>TRBV3-1|once|-|TRBJ1-4|14
TGTGCCAGCAGCCAAGAATGGGAGGGCGAAAAACTGTTTTTT
CASSQEWEGEKLFF
>TRBV10-2|-|-|TRBJ1-1|13
TGCGCCAGCAGTATTGCAGAGAACACTGAAGCTTTCTTT
CASSIAENTEAFF
>TRBV29-1|-|TRBD1|TRBJ2-1|14
TGCAGCGTAGCCCGGGGACAGGGGATCGATGAGCAGTTCTTC
CSVARGQGIDEQFF
>TRBV12-3/TRBV12-4|-|TRBD1|TRBJ1-1|14
TGTGCCAGCAGTTTAGCTGGGACAGGCACTGAAGCTTTCTTT
CASSLAGTGTEAFF
>TRBV5-4|once|TRBD2|TRBJ2-2|17
TGTGCCAGCAGCCCAACTAGCGGGGGACAGAACACCGGGGAGCTGTTTTTT
CASSPTSGGQNTGELFF
>TRBV4-1|-|TRBD1|TRBJ2-7|17
TGCGCCAGCAGCCAAGGGACCGGGACAGGGGATTTCTACGAGCAGTACTTC
CASSQGTGTGDFYEQYF
>TRBV27|-|-|TRBJ2-3|14
TGTGCCAGCAGTTTAAAATTCAGTTCAGATACGCAGTATTTT
CASSLKFSSDTQYF
>TRBV20-1|-|TRBD2|TRBJ2-1|14
TGCAGTGCCATGTCGGGGACTAGATTTCATGAGCAGTTCTTC
CSAMSGTRFHEQFF
>TRBV7-9|-|-|TRBJ2-5|17
TGTGCCAGCAGCTTAATGGGGGTCCACGGGAGTGGAGAGACCCAGTACTTC
CASSLMGVHGSGETQYF
>TRBV29-1|-|TRBD2|TRBJ2-3|16
TGCAGCGTTGAAGGAGGAAGCGGGAGGGCCACAGATACGCAGTATTTT
CSVEGGSGRATDTQYF
>TRBV12-3/TRBV12-4|once|-|TRBJ2-7|11
TGTGCCAGCAGGGTCGACTACGAGCAGTACTTC
CASRVDYEQYF
>TRBV18|once|-|TRBJ2-1|13
TGTGCCAGCTCACCTCTACGCCGGAATGAGCAGTTCTTC
CASSPLRRNEQFF
>TRBV7-9|-|-|TRBJ1-2|11
TGTGCCAGCAGCTTACAGGGGGGCTACACCTTC
CASSLQGGYTF
>TRBV20-1|-|-|TRBJ1-5|14
TGCAGTGCTAGATCCGGGTTCCGCAATCAGCCCCAGCATTTT
CSARSGFRNQPQHF
>TRBV19|once|-|TRBJ1-5|15
TGTGCCAGTAGTAGTGTGGGAGGGGATTGGCAGCCCCAGCATTTT
CASSSVGGDWQPQHF
>TRBV5-6|-|TRBD2|TRBJ2-1|16
TGTGCCAGCAGCCTGAGCGGGACCTACTCCTACAATGAGCAGTTCTTC
CASSLSGTYSYNEQFF
>TRBV12-5|once|-|TRBJ2-7|15
TGTGCTAGTGGTTTGGTAACGGGGAAATCCTACGAGCAGTACTTC
CASGLVTGKSYEQYF
>TRBV4-1|-|-|TRBJ1-6|15
TGCGCCAGCAGCCTCCAATTGGATAGTGATTCACCCCTCCACTTT
CASSLQLDSDSPLHF
>TRBV25-1|-|TRBD2|TRBJ2-1|14
TGTGCCAGCAGTGAAACTAGCGGGAAAAATGAGCAGTTCTTC
CASSETSGKNEQFF
>TRBV7-9|-|-|TRBJ2-3|14
TGTGCCAGCAGCTTTGGAGGGGGAGCAGATACGCAGTATTTT
CASSFGGGADTQYF
>TRBV6-5|-|TRBD1|TRBJ1-3|15
TGTGCCAGCAGACTCGGACAGGGGGCTGGAAACACCATATATTTT
CASRLGQGAGNTIYF
>TRBV6-2/TRBV6-3|-|-|TRBJ2-7|16
TGTGCCAGCAGTAAACAGTTGACAGGCGGCGGAAACGAGCAGTACTTC
CASSKQLTGGGNEQYF
>TRBV25-1|-|-|TRBJ1-1|15
TGTGCCAGCAGTGACGGGGGGTTGTGGGTCACTGAAGCTTTCTTT
CASSDGGLWVTEAFF
>TRBV2|-|-|TRBJ1-6|15
TGTGCCAGCACCGGTCCGGGGGGGGGCAATTCACCCCTCCACTTT
CASTGPGGGNSPLHF
>TRBV4-1|-|TRBD1|TRBJ1-1|14
TGCGCCAGCAGCCAAGCAGGGGGCCGCGCTGAAGCTTTCTTT
CASSQAGGRAEAFF
>TRBV19|-|-|TRBJ1-5|15
TGTGCCAGTAGTCTAGGGGCGAGCAAAAATCAGCCCCAGCATTTT
CASSLGASKNQPQHF
>TRBV20-1|few|TRBD1|TRBJ1-5|12
TGCAGTGCTGGACAGGGGGATCAGCCCCAGCATTTT
CSAGQGDQPQHF